This TCR beta chain was obtained from a study of blood T cell repertoires in COVID-19. Trimming shortened V by 1 base and J by 2 bases, and 11 bases separated the two germline ends. The germline V gene has CDR1 GTSNPN and CDR2 SVGIG (reference sequence). The CDR3 has 14 residues. Sequencing used immunoSEQ multiplex PCR; TCRdb keeps in-frame clones, though not all of them. The table has 250,000 to 350,000 clones, 70% to 85% seen once; the top ten hold about 1.6%. This clone was detected ten times or more. The sample has other DNA sequences that encode this CDR3 too. The rearrangement uses TRBV30 and TRBJ2-5; D perhaps matches TRBD2 (5 bases). The sequence was obtained from a human donor with COVID-19, enrolled during active disease. The donor label of this sample is uncertain. Sequencing used peripheral blood. CDR3 residues: CAWSDGGLQETQYF. The CDR3 coding sequence is TGTGCCTGGAGTGACGGCGGGTTACAAGAGACCCAGTACTTC.